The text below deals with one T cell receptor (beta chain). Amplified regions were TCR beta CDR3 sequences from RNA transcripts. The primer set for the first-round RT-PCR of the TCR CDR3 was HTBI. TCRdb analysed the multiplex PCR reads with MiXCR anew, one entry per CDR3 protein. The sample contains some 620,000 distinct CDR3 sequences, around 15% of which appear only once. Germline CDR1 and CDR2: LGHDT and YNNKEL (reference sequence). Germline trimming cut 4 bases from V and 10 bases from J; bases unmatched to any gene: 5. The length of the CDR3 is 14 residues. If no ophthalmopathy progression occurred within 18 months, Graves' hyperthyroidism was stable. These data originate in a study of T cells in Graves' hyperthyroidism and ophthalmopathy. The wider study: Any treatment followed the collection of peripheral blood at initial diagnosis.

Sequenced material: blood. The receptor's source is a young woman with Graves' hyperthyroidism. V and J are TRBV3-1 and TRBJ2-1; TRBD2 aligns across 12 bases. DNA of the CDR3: TGTGCCAGCAGCCTTCGGACTAGCGGGGAAGAGCAGTTCTTC. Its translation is CASSLRTSGEEQFF.